This T cell receptor beta chain is drawn from a study of neurological immune-mediated disorders. Study findings and constraints: Patients with HTLV-1-associated myelopathy showed the most TCR clonal expansion. Those with multiple sclerosis showed the least, falling below healthy controls. Grouping of repertoires by phylogeny put those of 18 of 34 multiple sclerosis patients into a single related-CDR3 cluster, a possible signature. The absence of any CDR3 amino acid sequence shared by expanded clones across subjects suggests that repertoires were private in all groups.

This clonotype was picked up many times. Its antigen is still unknown. 5'RACE with 10-nucleotide random UMIs generated the cDNA. TCRdb fed the 5' RACE reads into MiXCR, producing one record per CDR3 protein. The data show about 120,000 distinct CDR3 sequences, 3.2% seen once. Germline V gene lookup returns CDR1 SSHAT and CDR2 FNYEAQ (reference sequence). V was pared by 5 bases and J by 3 bases, with 5 bases of the junction left unmatched. The CDR3 loop spans 16 amino acids. This clonotype originated in a woman between 25 and 40 years old with multiple sclerosis. The J gene is TRBJ2-2, the V gene TRBV7-7; 11 positions match TRBD2. The source material was PBMCs. The CDR3 bases are TGTGCCAGCAGCCGTGGGACTAGCGGTTACACCGGGGAGCTGTTTTTT. Encoded protein: CASSRGTSGYTGELFF. Full variable domain (missing parts from reference TRBV7-7 and TRBJ2-2): GAGVSQSPRYKVTKRGQDVTLRCDPISSHATLYWYQQALGQGPEFLTYFNYEAQPDKSGLPSDRFSAERPEGSISTLTIQRTEQRDSAMYRCASSRGTSGYTGELFFGEGSRLTVL.